Below, one TCR beta chain is given with its context. This specimen belongs to a study of T cell changes during pregnancy in multiple sclerosis. Germline V CDR1 and CDR2: MNHEY, SMNVEV (reference sequence). With 3 bases clipped from V and 5 bases from J, the junction kept 2 bases outside the gene matches. The CDR3 is made up of 15 amino acids. Method: immunoSEQ multiplex PCR; TCRdb's copy keeps in-frame clones and lacks some. This repertoire shows about 92,000 clones, 85% to 95% found once; its top ten account for 2.6%. This clonotype originated in a female donor with multiple sclerosis, enrolled in a pregnancy study. The material was peripheral blood, obtained in the first trimester of pregnancy. J is TRBJ2-2 and V is TRBV27; 11 bases are a match to TRBD2. CDR3 sequence (DNA): TGTGCCAGCAGTTTTACTAGCGGGAGTACCGGGGAGCTGTTTTTT. Amino acid sequence: CASSFTSGSTGELFF.